The clone carrying this TCR beta chain was seen a handful of times. Its antigen is not identified. This sample stems from a study of blood T cells in healthy people across ages. Findings and limits, study-wide: Unsorted PBMC material precluded a definitive naive versus antigen-experienced comparison.

A sample-barcoded 5' primer and a J-beta primer mix were used in a second PCR of roughly 6 to 12 cycles. A template-switch adaptor that had 12 random nucleotides put a tag on each cDNA molecule. Each sample yielded at least 3 million CDR3-containing paired-end reads. TCRdb reprocessed the 5' RACE reads with MiXCR, giving one entry per CDR3 protein. Here the sample spans about 1.5 million distinct CDR3 sequences, under 55% being singletons. V was cut by 2 bases and J by 7 bases, with 9 bases left in between. This CDR3 spans 12 amino acids. Germline V gene data show CDR1 as DFQATT and CDR2 as SNEGSKA (reference sequence).

The receptor comes from a young woman in good health. The material sequenced was blood. V gene TRBV20-1 combines with J gene TRBJ2-1; possibly TRBD1 or TRBD2 for D (5 bases each). The DNA of the CDR3 is TGCAGTGCTAGACCTTGGGGGAATGAGCAGTTCTTC. Protein: CSARPWGNEQFF.